This entry concerns a single T cell receptor (beta chain). The target antigen is unknown. This PCR relied on a set of 60 Vbeta primers and 13 Jbeta primers. Using immunoSEQ multiplex PCR, the repertoire was profiled, and TCRdb retains in-frame clones only, with some absent. The sample shows about 160,000 clones, approximately 88% of them seen only once. This entry belongs to a study of cytomegalovirus exposure and HLA in healthy donors. Study in general: Most genotyped donors, around 78% of fewer than 400, had Caucasian-associated genetic ancestry.

Study-wide results and caveats: HLA alleles showed associations with 16,951 TCR beta sequences in a later analysis, at a 0.05 false discovery rate. Within an earlier analysis, most TCR beta V segments proved productive either about 87% or about 30% of the time.

The sequenced sample consisted of PBMCs. The origin of this receptor is a boy between 2 and 10 years old in good health and CMV-seronegative.

CDR3 loop: CASSRQVSETQYF. As DNA, the CDR3 is TGTGCCAGCAGCAGACAGGTCTCCGAGACCCAGTACTTC. The gene calls are TRBV6-6 and TRBJ2-5, with TRBD1 as a possible D gene (6 bases). Germline CDR1 is MNHNY and CDR2 is SVGAGI (reference sequence). The V end was cut by 6 bases, the J end by 5 bases, with 13 bases between. The length of the CDR3 is 13 residues.